These 10 T cell receptor beta chains came from one sample sequenced in a study of blood T cell repertoires in COVID-19. Clones were sequenced by immunoSEQ multiplex PCR, and TCRdb holds only the in-frame ones, with some missing. This repertoire shows 150,000 to 200,000 clones, 87% found once; its top ten account for 20% to 25%. The specimen was peripheral blood. These TCRs come from a man aged 55-75 years with active or convalescent COVID-19.

This chain uses TRBV13 with TRBJ1-3; no firm D call. The CDR3 spans 14 residues. Germline values: CDR1 PRHDT, CDR2 FYEKMQ (reference sequence). Trimming removed 2 bases at V and 0 bases at J, with 5 bases between. The CDR3 is CASSLYSSGNTIYF. The DNA for the CDR3 is TGTGCCAGCAGCTTATACAGCTCTGGAAACACCATATATTTT.

The chain is built from TRBV27 and TRBJ2-2; 9 positions agree with TRBD1. The CDR3 consists of 14 residues. The germline V gene encodes CDR1 MNHEY and CDR2 SMNVEV (reference sequence). Germline trimming cut 10 bases from V and 1 base from J; bases unmatched to any gene: 4. CDR3 amino acids: CATQGQGNTGELFF. The CDR3 DNA reads as TGTGCCACCCAGGGACAGGGGAACACCGGGGAGCTGTTTTTT.

This clone was seen only a few times. The rearrangement links TRBV2 to TRBJ1-2; D is uncertain. CDR3 length equals 13 residues. Trimming took 1 base from V and 4 from J, leaving 7 bases between them. Germline assignment: CDR1 SNHLY and CDR2 FYNNEI. Written as DNA, the CDR3 is TGTGCCAGCAGTGAAGTTAGGAGCTATGGCTACACCTTC. It translates to CASSEVRSYGYTF.

The gene calls are TRBV7-3 and TRBJ2-5; D call uncertain. With 3 bases removed from V and 3 bases from J, the gap between germline ends came to 8 bases. Germline V gives CDR1 SGHTA, CDR2 FQGTGA. CDR3 length: 13 amino acids. The CDR3 here is CASSFNSKETQYF. In DNA, the CDR3 is TGTGCCAGCAGCTTCAACAGCAAAGAGACCCAGTACTTC. Filled out from reference TRBV7-3 and TRBJ2-5, the complete variable domain reads GAGVSQTPSNKVTEKGKYVELRCDPISGHTALYWYRQSLGQGPEFLIYFQGTGAADDSGLPNDRFFAVRPEGSVSTLKIQRTERGDSAVYLCASSFNSKETQYFGPGTRLLVL.

The J gene is TRBJ2-3, the V gene TRBV6-5; D possibly corresponds to TRBD2 (6 bases). The germline V and J ends were trimmed by 6 bases and 3 bases, with 16 bases remaining between them. Germline loops: CDR1 MNHEY, CDR2 SVGAGI. The CDR3 runs to 15 residues. CDR3 sequence reads: CASRPGIGGTDTQYF. The CDR3 DNA reads TGTGCCAGCAGGCCTGGCATCGGGGGAACAGATACGCAGTATTTT.

This clone was seen a single time. This CDR3 reads CAARGDDYGYTF. CDR3 nucleotide sequence: TGTGCCGCCAGGGGGGACGACTATGGCTACACCTTC. This sequence joins TRBV2 and TRBJ1-2; the match to TRBD1 covers 7 bases. The CDR3 contains 12 residues. Germline trimming cut 11 bases from V and 3 bases from J; bases unmatched to any gene: 6. Germline-derived CDR1 and CDR2 are SNHLY and FYNNEI.

The chain is built from TRBV7-9 and TRBJ1-1; 8 nucleotides align to TRBD1. The CDR3 runs to 14 residues. The ends lost 1 base at V and 5 bases at J; junction bases unmatched: 3. Looked up from germline, CDR1 is SEHNR and CDR2 is FQNEAQ (reference sequence). Here the CDR3 reads CASSLGTGRTEAFF. CDR3 DNA sequence: TGTGCCAGCAGCTTAGGGACAGGGAGGACTGAAGCTTTCTTT.

V and J are TRBV7-9 and TRBJ2-1; TRBD2 is a possible D gene (6 bases). V was clipped by 5 bases and J by 1 base, with 9 bases between them. The CDR3 has 14 residues. The germline V gene encodes CDR1 SEHNR and CDR2 FQNEAQ (reference sequence). CDR3 protein: CASSGRFSYNEQFF. The CDR3 DNA follows: TGTGCCAGCAGCGGGAGGTTTTCCTACAATGAGCAGTTCTTC.

This clone was found many times. V gene TRBV19 combines with J gene TRBJ1-2, with 7 bases lining up with TRBD1. The CDR3 is 15 amino acids. The germline CDR1 and CDR2 sequences are LNHDA and SQIVND (reference sequence). V was pared by 7 bases and J by 8 bases, with 16 bases of the junction left unmatched. CDR3 sequence reads: CASTLRSGGHPGYTF. The DNA of the CDR3 is TGTGCCAGTACTCTGAGGTCAGGGGGACATCCCGGCTACACCTTC.

The V call is TRBV3-1 (or the pseudogene TRBV3-2), the J call TRBJ1-1; D remains unclear. Trimming took 7 bases from V and 5 from J, leaving 17 bases between them. The germline V gene encodes CDR1 LGHDT and CDR2 YNNKEL (reference sequence). This CDR3 comprises 14 residues. This CDR3 is CASTLRAGLTEAFF. The CDR3 coding sequence is TGTGCCAGCACCCTCCGCGCGGGGTTGACTGAAGCTTTCTTT.